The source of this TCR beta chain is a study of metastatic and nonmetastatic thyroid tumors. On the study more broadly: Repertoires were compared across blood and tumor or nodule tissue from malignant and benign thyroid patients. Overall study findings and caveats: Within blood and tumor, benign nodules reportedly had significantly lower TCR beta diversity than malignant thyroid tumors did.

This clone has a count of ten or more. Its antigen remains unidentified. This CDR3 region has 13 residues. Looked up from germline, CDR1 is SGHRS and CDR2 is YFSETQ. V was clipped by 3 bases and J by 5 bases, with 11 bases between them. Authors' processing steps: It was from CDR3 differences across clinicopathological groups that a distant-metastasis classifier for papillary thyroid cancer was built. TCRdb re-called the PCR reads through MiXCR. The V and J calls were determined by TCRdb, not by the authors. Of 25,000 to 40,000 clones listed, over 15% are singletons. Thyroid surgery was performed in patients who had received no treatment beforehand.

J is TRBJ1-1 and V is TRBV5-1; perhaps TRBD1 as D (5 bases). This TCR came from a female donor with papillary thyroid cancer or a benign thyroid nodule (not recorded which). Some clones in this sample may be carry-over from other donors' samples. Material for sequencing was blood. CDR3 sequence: CASSSAGWTEAFF. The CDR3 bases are TGCGCCAGCAGCTCCGCAGGGTGGACTGAAGCTTTCTTT.